These T cell receptor beta chains were read from a single sample in a study of T cell responses to AZD1222 COVID-19 vaccine. The data were produced by immunoSEQ multiplex PCR, yet TCRdb's version contains in-frame clones alone and is incomplete. The table has about 130,000 clones, 75% to 90% seen once. The sample here was peripheral blood, taken on day 0 of AZD1222 vaccination. These receptors originate from an adult in good health. Each CDR3 is given with its conserved first and last residue. The D gene is left open where the match is weak. Rows may omit the clone size; those that give it use once, few, many or a size class.

clone_size,v_call,d_call,j_call,cdr3_aa,cdr3_nt
few,TRBV9,TRBD1,TRBJ1-2,CASSVVDRQPNYGYTF,TGTGCCAGCAGCGTAGTGGACAGGCAACCTAACTATGGCTACACCTTC
NA,TRBV19,TRBD1,TRBJ1-5,CASRDRGYQPQHF,TGTGCCAGTAGGGACAGGGGCTATCAGCCCCAGCATTTT
NA,TRBV6-1,TRBD2,TRBJ2-1,CASSESGLAGAYNEQFF,TGTGCCAGCAGTGAATCGGGACTAGCGGGGGCCTACAATGAGCAGTTCTTC
NA,TRBV29-1,NA,TRBJ1-3,CSGQPTGGNTIYF,TGCAGCGGCCAACCTACAGGGGGAAACACCATATATTTT
NA,TRBV30,NA,TRBJ1-2,CACSSAGRRSGGYTF,TGTGCCTGCTCCTCCGCGGGACGCCGATCGGGAGGCTACACCTTC
NA,TRBV7-8,TRBD2,TRBJ2-7,CASSPPGGGLEVQYF,TGTGCCAGCAGCCCCCCGGGGGGGGGACTAGAGGTGCAGTACTTC
NA,TRBV28,NA,TRBJ1-5,CASSGGRLYVSDQPQHF,TGTGCCAGCAGTGGAGGGCGCCTATATGTGTCCGATCAGCCCCAGCATTTT
NA,TRBV6-2/TRBV6-3,NA,TRBJ1-6,CASSYMRGYNSPLHF,TGTGCCAGCAGTTACATGAGGGGTTATAATTCACCCCTCCACTTT
NA,TRBV4-1,NA,TRBJ2-3,CASSQDWGKGDTQYF,TGCGCCAGCAGCCAAGATTGGGGGAAAGGAGATACGCAGTATTTT
once,TRBV3-1/TRBV3-2,NA,TRBJ1-3,CASSQELRRGNTIYF,TGTGCCAGCAGCCAAGAATTGAGACGGGGAAACACCATATATTTT
NA,TRBV6-2/TRBV6-3,TRBD1,TRBJ1-4,CASSYSRGLNEKLFF,TGTGCCAGCAGTTACTCCAGGGGGCTGAATGAAAAACTGTTTTTT
NA,TRBV4-2,NA,TRBJ2-3,CASSQESSRTDTQYF,TGTGCCAGCAGCCAAGAGTCATCTCGCACAGATACGCAGTATTTT
NA,TRBV18,NA,TRBJ2-3,CASSVRQTDTQYF,TGTGCCAGCTCAGTCAGACAGACAGATACGCAGTATTTT
NA,TRBV9,TRBD1,TRBJ1-4,CASSTGTVPNEKLFF,TGTGCCAGCAGCACCGGGACAGTCCCTAATGAAAAACTGTTTTTT
once,TRBV6-6,NA,TRBJ1-5,CASSYSAGPNQPQHF,TGTGCCAGCAGTTACTCGGCAGGCCCAAATCAGCCCCAGCATTTT
NA,TRBV6-6,NA,TRBJ2-7,CASSHDSETYEQYF,TGTGCCAGCAGTCATGACTCCGAAACCTACGAGCAGTACTTC
NA,TRBV18,NA,TRBJ2-7,CASTAGTLTYEQYF,TGTGCCAGCACCGCCGGGACTCTTACCTACGAGCAGTACTTC
once,TRBV21-1,NA,TRBJ2-3,CASSKASSSTDTQYF,TGTGCCAGCAGCAAAGCGTCTTCTAGCACAGATACGCAGTATTTT
NA,TRBV5-1,NA,TRBJ2-3,CASSLRDSTDTQYF,TGCGCCAGCAGCTTACGGGACAGCACAGATACGCAGTATTTT
NA,TRBV7-2,TRBD2,TRBJ2-1,CASSLVTSGGPSSYNEQFF,TGTGCCAGCAGCTTAGTCACTAGCGGGGGGCCTAGCTCCTACAATGAGCAGTTCTTC
NA,TRBV14,NA,TRBJ2-5,CASSQDRGTLQETQYF,TGTGCCAGCAGCCAAGATAGAGGGACCCTTCAAGAGACCCAGTACTTC
NA,TRBV24-1,NA,TRBJ1-2,CATPLSGVGGYTF,TGTGCCACCCCCCTGAGCGGTGTTGGGGGCTACACCTTC
NA,TRBV13,NA,TRBJ1-1,CATGLSEAFF,TGTGCCACCGGACTTTCTGAAGCTTTCTTT
NA,TRBV19,NA,TRBJ1-2,CASSYQGRRTYGYTF,TGTGCCAGCTCATACCAGGGACGGAGGACCTATGGCTACACCTTC
NA,TRBV25-1,NA,TRBJ2-7,CASSEWGDAVEQYF,TGTGCCAGCAGTGAATGGGGGGATGCGGTCGAGCAGTACTTC
NA,TRBV4-2,NA,TRBJ1-2,CASSQATGGYGYTF,TGTGCCAGCAGCCAAGCCACGGGGGGCTATGGCTACACCTTC
NA,TRBV24-1,TRBD1,TRBJ2-7,CATSAPKGAGLTYEQYF,TGTGCCACCAGTGCCCCAAAGGGGGCCGGCCTTACCTACGAGCAGTACTTC
NA,TRBV9,TRBD1,TRBJ1-1,CASSVGGQGAYTEAFF,TGTGCCAGCAGCGTAGGAGGACAGGGGGCCTACACTGAAGCTTTCTTT
NA,TRBV6-1,NA,TRBJ2-1,CASSEFRVSSYNEQFF,TGTGCCAGCAGTGAATTCCGAGTGAGCTCCTACAATGAGCAGTTCTTC